A selection of T cell receptor beta chains follows, all from one sample in a study of blood T cells in healthy people across ages. TCRdb redid the calling of the 5' RACE reads with MiXCR, one entry per CDR3 protein. The profile shows some 1.5 million distinct CDR3 sequences, about 28% of them singletons. Sequenced input: blood. Receptors originate from a young woman in good health. CDR3s include the opening cysteine and the closing phenylalanine or tryptophan. The order of the fields is clone size, V gene, D gene, J gene, CDR3 DNA, CDR3 protein. The D gene is left open where the match is weak. Clone size appears in some rows only: once, few, many, or a class for an expanded clone.

clone size: -
V gene: TRBV6-2/TRBV6-3
D gene: -
J gene: TRBJ2-3
CDR3 DNA: TGTGCCAGCAGTTACCAGGGTGAGGTTGGAGATACGCAGTATTTT
CDR3 protein: CASSYQGEVGDTQYF

clone size: few
V gene: TRBV4-1
D gene: -
J gene: TRBJ2-1
CDR3 DNA: TGCGCCAGCAGCCAAGACACAGGCAATTCTGAGCAGTTCTTC
CDR3 protein: CASSQDTGNSEQFF

clone size: few
V gene: TRBV12-3/TRBV12-4
D gene: -
J gene: TRBJ1-2
CDR3 DNA: TGTGCCAGCACTTTAATAGGTGTCTATGGCTACACCTTC
CDR3 protein: CASTLIGVYGYTF

clone size: many
V gene: TRBV14
D gene: TRBD2
J gene: TRBJ2-1
CDR3 DNA: TGTGCCAGCAGACGGACTAGCGGGACTAATGAGCAGTTCTTC
CDR3 protein: CASRRTSGTNEQFF

clone size: -
V gene: TRBV5-1
D gene: -
J gene: TRBJ2-7
CDR3 DNA: TGCGCCAGCAGCTTTCCTCCCCAGACAGAGCAGTACTTC
CDR3 protein: CASSFPPQTEQYF

clone size: few
V gene: TRBV28
D gene: -
J gene: TRBJ1-1
CDR3 DNA: TGTGCCAGCAGCCAAAAACAGGGCGATAACACTGAAGCTTTCTTT
CDR3 protein: CASSQKQGDNTEAFF

clone size: -
V gene: TRBV20-1
D gene: TRBD2
J gene: TRBJ2-5
CDR3 DNA: TGCAGTGCTAGCGGTCCGGGGGGTCAAGAGACCCAGTACTTC
CDR3 protein: CSASGPGGQETQYF

clone size: few
V gene: TRBV14
D gene: TRBD1
J gene: TRBJ1-2
CDR3 DNA: TGTGCCAGCAGCCGAACGGGACAGGGGAAGAACTATGGCTACACCTTC
CDR3 protein: CASSRTGQGKNYGYTF

clone size: -
V gene: TRBV20-1
D gene: TRBD1
J gene: TRBJ2-1
CDR3 DNA: TGCAGTGCTAGAGCTCCCAAACGACAGGGACACAATGAGCAGTTCTTC
CDR3 protein: CSARAPKRQGHNEQFF

clone size: -
V gene: TRBV10-2
D gene: TRBD2
J gene: TRBJ2-5
CDR3 DNA: TGCGCCAGCAGGGCTAGCGGGAGGGAGGCGACCCAGTACTTC
CDR3 protein: CASRASGREATQYF

clone size: few
V gene: TRBV12-3/TRBV12-4
D gene: TRBD2
J gene: TRBJ2-1
CDR3 DNA: TGTGCCAGCAGCCCGGGACTAGGGCTCTATGAGCAGTTCTTC
CDR3 protein: CASSPGLGLYEQFF

clone size: many
V gene: TRBV29-1
D gene: -
J gene: TRBJ2-1
CDR3 DNA: TGCAGCGTTGAACCCCCCTCCTACAATGAGCAGTTCTTC
CDR3 protein: CSVEPPSYNEQFF

clone size: -
V gene: TRBV20-1
D gene: -
J gene: TRBJ2-6
CDR3 DNA: TGCAGTGCTAGAATAGGTGGGACTGGGGCCAACGTCCTGACTTTC
CDR3 protein: CSARIGGTGANVLTF

clone size: many
V gene: TRBV20-1
D gene: -
J gene: TRBJ2-1
CDR3 DNA: TGCAGTGCCCAGACAGGATACAATGAGCAGTTCTTC
CDR3 protein: CSAQTGYNEQFF

clone size: few
V gene: TRBV20-1
D gene: TRBD2
J gene: TRBJ2-1
CDR3 DNA: TGCAGTGCTGGGCCGCGGGCTAGCGGGAGGGCTAATGAGCAGTTCTTC
CDR3 protein: CSAGPRASGRANEQFF

clone size: few
V gene: TRBV20-1
D gene: -
J gene: TRBJ1-5
CDR3 DNA: TGCAGTGCTAGAGCCTGGGGGTCAGAGAATCAGCCCCAGCATTTT
CDR3 protein: CSARAWGSENQPQHF

clone size: few
V gene: TRBV27
D gene: -
J gene: TRBJ2-5
CDR3 DNA: TGTGCCAGCAGTTCAGGGGAGCTGGAGACCCAGTACTTC
CDR3 protein: CASSSGELETQYF

clone size: many
V gene: TRBV20-1
D gene: TRBD2
J gene: TRBJ2-1
CDR3 DNA: TGCAGTGCGTCGTTAGCGGGAGAAGAGCAGTTCTTC
CDR3 protein: CSASLAGEEQFF

clone size: -
V gene: TRBV12-3/TRBV12-4
D gene: -
J gene: TRBJ2-3
CDR3 DNA: TGTGCCAGCAGCGCTATCGGGATCACAGATACGCAGTATTTT
CDR3 protein: CASSAIGITDTQYF

clone size: few
V gene: TRBV6-5
D gene: -
J gene: TRBJ2-3
CDR3 DNA: TGTGCCAGCAGATCACAGGGAACAGATACGCAGTATTTT
CDR3 protein: CASRSQGTDTQYF

clone size: -
V gene: TRBV6-4
D gene: TRBD2
J gene: TRBJ2-1
CDR3 DNA: TGTGCCAGCAGCCCAACTAGCGGGGCGTACAGTGAGCAGTTCTTC
CDR3 protein: CASSPTSGAYSEQFF

clone size: many
V gene: TRBV20-1
D gene: -
J gene: TRBJ2-5
CDR3 DNA: TGCAGTGCTAGGCTGGGAGGGACCCAGTACTTC
CDR3 protein: CSARLGGTQYF

clone size: -
V gene: TRBV12-3/TRBV12-4
D gene: TRBD1
J gene: TRBJ1-2
CDR3 DNA: TGTGCCAGCAGTGACCCCGGGACAGTCCATATGGGGGGCTACACCTTC
CDR3 protein: CASSDPGTVHMGGYTF

clone size: many
V gene: TRBV7-2
D gene: -
J gene: TRBJ2-5
CDR3 DNA: TGTGCCAGCAGCCGACGCTTGGGGGTCGGTGAGACCCAGTACTTC
CDR3 protein: CASSRRLGVGETQYF

clone size: -
V gene: TRBV12-3/TRBV12-4
D gene: -
J gene: TRBJ2-1
CDR3 DNA: TGTGCCACCACAATACCCTATACTCTGGGGGGAGACAATGAGCAGTTCTTC
CDR3 protein: CATTIPYTLGGDNEQFF

clone size: few
V gene: TRBV7-2
D gene: TRBD2
J gene: TRBJ2-1
CDR3 DNA: TGTGCAAAACCGATAGCGGGAGACAATGAGCAGTTCTTC
CDR3 protein: CAKPIAGDNEQFF

clone size: -
V gene: TRBV11-2
D gene: TRBD2
J gene: TRBJ2-3
CDR3 DNA: TGTGCCAGCAGCCCCCGCCCCGCGGGAGCGGGGGTAGATACGCAGTATTTT
CDR3 protein: CASSPRPAGAGVDTQYF

clone size: -
V gene: TRBV7-9
D gene: -
J gene: TRBJ1-2
CDR3 DNA: TGTGCCAGCAGTCAGCCGGCTGGCTATGGCTACACCTTC
CDR3 protein: CASSQPAGYGYTF

clone size: once
V gene: TRBV7-9
D gene: TRBD1
J gene: TRBJ2-7
CDR3 DNA: TGTACCAGCAGCGAGGGGGACAGGGGAAATGACTACGAGCAGTACTTC
CDR3 protein: CTSSEGDRGNDYEQYF

clone size: few
V gene: TRBV4-1
D gene: -
J gene: TRBJ1-6
CDR3 DNA: TGCGCCAGCAGCCAAGATTGGGGAGGGAATTCACCCCTCCACTTT
CDR3 protein: CASSQDWGGNSPLHF

clone size: -
V gene: TRBV6-4
D gene: -
J gene: TRBJ2-5
CDR3 DNA: TGTGCCAGCAGTGGGCAGGGCGGCAATGAGCAGTACTTC
CDR3 protein: CASSGQGGNEQYF

clone size: -
V gene: TRBV27
D gene: TRBD1
J gene: TRBJ1-1
CDR3 DNA: TGTGCCAGCAGTGGACAGGTTTCAACTGAAGCTTTCTTT
CDR3 protein: CASSGQVSTEAFF

clone size: -
V gene: TRBV13
D gene: -
J gene: TRBJ1-2
CDR3 DNA: TGTGCCAGCAGCTTAAGGTCGAAAGGCTACACCTTC
CDR3 protein: CASSLRSKGYTF

clone size: -
V gene: TRBV27
D gene: -
J gene: TRBJ1-1
CDR3 DNA: TGTGCCAGCAGTCCCACCGGTTCCGAGGAAGCTTTCTTT
CDR3 protein: CASSPTGSEEAFF

clone size: -
V gene: TRBV6-1
D gene: TRBD2
J gene: TRBJ2-5
CDR3 DNA: TGTGCCAGCAGGCGCGGCGGGAGTGGGGAGACCCAGTACTTC
CDR3 protein: CASRRGGSGETQYF

clone size: many
V gene: TRBV6-1
D gene: -
J gene: TRBJ1-2
CDR3 DNA: TGTGCCAGCAGCGTACAGGTTAACTATGGCTACACCTTC
CDR3 protein: CASSVQVNYGYTF

clone size: few
V gene: TRBV9
D gene: TRBD1
J gene: TRBJ2-1
CDR3 DNA: TGTGCCAGCAGCCCTCCTCGACAGGGATCCTACAATGAGCAGTTCTTC
CDR3 protein: CASSPPRQGSYNEQFF

clone size: -
V gene: TRBV14
D gene: TRBD2
J gene: TRBJ2-7
CDR3 DNA: TGTGCCAGCAGTGGTACTAGCGGGAGCGGTAACGAGCAGTACTTC
CDR3 protein: CASSGTSGSGNEQYF

clone size: few
V gene: TRBV11-2
D gene: TRBD1
J gene: TRBJ1-5
CDR3 DNA: TGTGCCAGCAGCTCTGAGACAGGGCTTAGCAATCAGCCCCAGCATTTT
CDR3 protein: CASSSETGLSNQPQHF

clone size: many
V gene: TRBV4-1
D gene: -
J gene: TRBJ2-7
CDR3 DNA: TGCGCCAGCAGCCATCGGGACGGACCCTACGAGCAGTACTTC
CDR3 protein: CASSHRDGPYEQYF

clone size: few
V gene: TRBV4-1
D gene: TRBD2
J gene: TRBJ2-1
CDR3 DNA: TGCGCCAGCAGCCTTCCTAGAGAGGGAGGGCCCCATGAGCAGTTCTTC
CDR3 protein: CASSLPREGGPHEQFF

clone size: -
V gene: TRBV4-3
D gene: TRBD2
J gene: TRBJ2-3
CDR3 DNA: TGCGCCAGCAGCCAAGCTAGGGGAGCGGGAGGGGGCGCAGATACGCAGTATTTT
CDR3 protein: CASSQARGAGGGADTQYF

clone size: -
V gene: TRBV7-2
D gene: -
J gene: TRBJ1-2
CDR3 DNA: TGTGCCAGCAGCTTAGGGTCTGTAGGGAAGGACTATGACTACACCTTC
CDR3 protein: CASSLGSVGKDYDYTF

clone size: -
V gene: TRBV7-8
D gene: -
J gene: TRBJ2-3
CDR3 DNA: TGTGCCAGCAGCCCCCAGGTTGTACGAGGGGCGGATACGCAGTATTTT
CDR3 protein: CASSPQVVRGADTQYF

clone size: few
V gene: TRBV5-1
D gene: TRBD1
J gene: TRBJ1-6
CDR3 DNA: TGCGCCAGCAGCTTGGATGCAGGGGGCCATTCACCCCTCCACTTT
CDR3 protein: CASSLDAGGHSPLHF

clone size: -
V gene: TRBV5-5
D gene: -
J gene: TRBJ2-1
CDR3 DNA: TGTACCAGCAGCTTGGCTCGGAACAATGAGCAGTTCTTC
CDR3 protein: CTSSLARNNEQFF

clone size: many
V gene: TRBV20-1
D gene: -
J gene: TRBJ2-7
CDR3 DNA: TGCAGTGCTAGAGTTGGGCCTGGGTACGAGCAGTACTTC
CDR3 protein: CSARVGPGYEQYF

clone size: -
V gene: TRBV11-1
D gene: TRBD1
J gene: TRBJ1-1
CDR3 DNA: TGTGCCAGCAGCTTAAGCATTCCTCCGGGACAGGGATCCGGAGCTTTCTTT
CDR3 protein: CASSLSIPPGQGSGAFF

clone size: few
V gene: TRBV7-9
D gene: -
J gene: TRBJ2-3
CDR3 DNA: TGTGCCAGCAGCTTAAGACCATCGGGCACAGATACGCAGTATTTT
CDR3 protein: CASSLRPSGTDTQYF

clone size: -
V gene: TRBV30
D gene: TRBD1
J gene: TRBJ1-1
CDR3 DNA: TGTGCCTGGAGGAGACCGGGACAGGGGGGCCGGGGCACTGAAGCTTTCTTT
CDR3 protein: CAWRRPGQGGRGTEAFF

clone size: -
V gene: TRBV5-6
D gene: TRBD2
J gene: TRBJ2-3
CDR3 DNA: TGTGCCAGCAGCTTGGGGGCTAGCGGGAAGGATACGCAGTATTTT
CDR3 protein: CASSLGASGKDTQYF

clone size: -
V gene: TRBV20-1
D gene: TRBD2
J gene: TRBJ2-1
CDR3 DNA: TGCAGTGCTACGCGGACTAGCGCGATCTACAATGAGCAGTTCTTC
CDR3 protein: CSATRTSAIYNEQFF

clone size: many
V gene: TRBV5-1
D gene: -
J gene: TRBJ2-1
CDR3 DNA: TGCGCCAGCAGCTTGGTTTCAGGTGGGTCCGATGAGCAGTTCTTC
CDR3 protein: CASSLVSGGSDEQFF

clone size: -
V gene: TRBV20-1
D gene: -
J gene: TRBJ2-3
CDR3 DNA: TGCAGTGCTAGAGGGCCACACCGGGGGACAGATACGCAGTATTTT
CDR3 protein: CSARGPHRGTDTQYF

clone size: once
V gene: TRBV18
D gene: -
J gene: TRBJ2-1
CDR3 DNA: TGTGCCAGCTCACCGGGACTGGGTGGTTACAATGAGCGGTTCTTC
CDR3 protein: CASSPGLGGYNERFF